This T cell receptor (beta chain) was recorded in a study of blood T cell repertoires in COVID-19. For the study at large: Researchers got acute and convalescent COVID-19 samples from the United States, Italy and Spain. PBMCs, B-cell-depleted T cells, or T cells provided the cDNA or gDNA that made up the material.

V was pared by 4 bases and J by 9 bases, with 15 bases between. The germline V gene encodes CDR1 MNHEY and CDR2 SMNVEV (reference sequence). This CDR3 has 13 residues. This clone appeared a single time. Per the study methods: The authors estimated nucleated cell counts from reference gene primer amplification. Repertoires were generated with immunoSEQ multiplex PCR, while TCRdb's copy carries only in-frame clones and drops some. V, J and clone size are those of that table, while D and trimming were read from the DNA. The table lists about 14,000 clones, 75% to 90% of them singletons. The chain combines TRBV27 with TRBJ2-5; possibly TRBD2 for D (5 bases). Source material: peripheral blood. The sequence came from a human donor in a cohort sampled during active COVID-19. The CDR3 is CASSSRPDGAQYF. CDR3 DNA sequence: TGTGCCAGCAGTTCTCGACCGGACGGGGCCCAGTACTTC.